This TCR beta chain is from a study of neurological immune-mediated disorders. 5'RACE with 10-nucleotide random UMIs produced the cDNA. TCRdb processed the 5' RACE reads anew with MiXCR; each CDR3 protein has one entry. The sample lists 50,000 to 60,000 distinct CDR3 sequences, 3% to 4% occurring once. This clonotype has ten or more counts. The antigen is not known. Use was made of around 1 million CD4+ or CD8+ T cells in sorted libraries. V was clipped by 7 bases and J by 6 bases, with 13 bases between them. The CDR3 has 12 amino acids. Points from the study as a whole: No CDR3 amino acid sequences recurred among expanded clones across subjects, suggesting private repertoires in all groups. No link was found between any clinical or MRI feature and the multiple sclerosis repertoire cluster.

Specimen: CD4+ T cells from blood. This TCR was sampled from a woman aged 40 to 50 with multiple sclerosis. The chain uses TRBV12-3 or TRBV12-4 and TRBJ2-7, with D possibly matching TRBD1 (7 bases). DNA for the CDR3: TGTGCCAGCACCCGCGGGACAGTCGAGCAGTACTTC. Translation: CASTRGTVEQYF.